Given below is one T cell receptor delta chain in context. The translation of this DNA and the TCRdb protein of a much larger clone differ at residue 17, probably owing to a read error; the protein shown here is translated from the DNA. This sample was taken from a study of gamma-delta chains in newborns, infants, children. TCRdb redid clone calling on the reads using CATT. The sample has thousands of delta-chain clones, approximately 2% seen once. The sample comprised blood. The receptor was derived from a child who was a newborn, infant or young child, either healthy, febrile or measles-vaccinated (not recorded which).

Here the CDR3 reads CALGPRGPKQGIRPDTGKLIF. The CDR3 nucleotides read TGTGCTCTTGGGCCGAGAGGTCCTAAACAGGGGATACGCCCGGACACCGGTAAACTCATCTTT. The chain carries TRDV1 and TRDJ1; TRDD3 matches 9 bases. Germline CDR1 reads TSWWSYY; CDR2 reads QGS. The CDR3 extends over 21 amino acids.